This section outlines one TCR beta chain sequence together with its context. Its target antigen remains unknown. No much larger clonotype is one base removed from it; base qualities were not supplied. Preparation of the library involved the immunoSEQ multiplex PCR assay. In TCRdb, the immuneACCESS table is reduced to in-frame sequences with V and J assigned. These tables do not hold every clone; where another copy was compared, an unresolved V gene accounts for under half, and the others remain unexplained. The sample records approximately 160,000 clones, approximately 92% of which are singletons. About 4% of the sample lies in the top ten. CDR1 and CDR2 were assigned from the germline V gene (reference sequence) as SGHNT and YYREEE. Inclusive of the bounding cysteine and phenylalanine, the CDR3 is 14 residues long. The CDR3 DNA has 42 bases and is translated from base 1. The junction shows trimming of 4 bases on V and 4 bases on J, and the gene matches do not reach 7 bases of it.

This sample was taken from a study of control samples from healthy donors and cancer patients (TCRdb year 2020). The specimen was blood. The sequence links TRBV5-4 to TRBJ1-2, with 7 bases in between that match TRBD1. The source of this sequence is a woman aged 60-75 years in good health. The DNA sequence is given as TGTGCCAGCAGCCGGGACAGTGAAAGCTATGGCTACACCTTC. Translated, this is CASSRDSESYGYTF.